Below are 8 T cell receptor beta chains sequenced from a single sample in a study of blood T cell repertoires in COVID-19. The assay was immunoSEQ multiplex PCR, and TCRdb's table has in-frame clones only and misses some. The sample holds approximately 670,000 clones, approximately 90% seen once. The sample comprised peripheral blood. The receptors here all came from a woman aged 18-29 years with acute or convalescent COVID-19.

The chain links TRBV5-6 to TRBJ1-1; 7 bases are shared with TRBD1. Germline V CDR1 and CDR2: SGHDT, YYEEEE. V dropped 3 bases and J dropped 0; count of bases not matched to a gene: 8. This CDR3 spans 16 amino acids. Here the CDR3 reads CASSWPGTELNTEAFF. In nucleotides, the CDR3 is TGTGCCAGCAGCTGGCCCGGGACAGAGCTGAACACTGAAGCTTTCTTT.

The CDR3 DNA is TGTGCCAGCAGGACCGAACAGGGAATGACTGGCTACACCTTC. Amino acid sequence: CASRTEQGMTGYTF. The chain combines TRBV9 with TRBJ1-2; possibly TRBD1 for D (6 bases). Looked up from germline, CDR1 is SGDLS and CDR2 is YYNGEE. V was shortened by 5 bases and J by 7 bases, with 18 bases between the two germline ends. The CDR3 spans 14 residues.

V usage is TRBV9 and J usage is TRBJ2-7, with 7 bases identical to TRBD1. This CDR3 has 15 residues. CDR1 SGDLS and CDR2 YYNGEE come from the germline V gene. J gave up 2 bases and V 0 bases, and 5 bases lay outside the gene matches. The CDR3 nucleotides read TGTGCCAGCAGCGTAGGCCCGGGGACAGCCTACGAGCAGTACTTC. Translation gives CASSVGPGTAYEQYF.

V usage is TRBV6-6 and J usage is TRBJ1-2, with 7 bases aligning to TRBD1. The CDR3 sequence is 13 residues long. With 5 bases clipped from V and 4 bases from J, the junction kept 4 bases outside the gene matches. Germline V gene lookup returns CDR1 MNHNY and CDR2 SVGAGI (reference sequence). CDR3 DNA: TGTGCCAGCAGTACCGGGACAGTCTATGGCTACACCTTC. It translates to CASSTGTVYGYTF.

The V gene is TRBV7-8, the J gene TRBJ1-1; 8 bases are a match to TRBD1. The CDR3 runs to 20 residues. The J segment lost 1 base and the V segment lost 4 bases, leaving 20 bases of the junction unmatched. Germline lookup yields CDR1 SGHVS and CDR2 FQNEAQ. CDR3 sequence: CASSSLNHRTGIGGNTEAFF. CDR3 DNA: TGTGCCAGCAGCTCCCTAAACCACCGGACAGGGATAGGGGGGAACACTGAAGCTTTCTTT.

This clone has just a few counts. This sample includes further DNA sequences coding for the same CDR3. The J gene is TRBJ1-5, the V gene TRBV19, with a tentative D call TRBD1 (6 bases). Germline V gene data show CDR1 as LNHDA and CDR2 as SQIVND (reference sequence). The CDR3 has 15 amino acids. V dropped 1 base and J dropped 0 bases, with 7 bases sitting between them. For the CDR3, the DNA is TGTGCCAGTAGTATAGTGGACAGTAGCAATCAGCCCCAGCATTTT. Translating it yields CASSIVDSSNQPQHF.

The CDR3 spells CASSPGTGGEWNEKLFF. In DNA, the CDR3 is TGTGCCAGCAGTCCCGGGACAGGGGGCGAGTGGAATGAAAAACTGTTTTTT. This chain uses TRBV2 with TRBJ1-4; 12 nucleotides line up with TRBD1. The CDR3 is made up of 17 amino acids. The V gene's germline CDR1 is SNHLY and CDR2 FYNNEI. Trimming at V came to 5 bases and at J to 5 bases, leaving 9 bases not matched to a gene.

The V gene is TRBV5-1, the J gene TRBJ1-2; D gene unclear. Between the trimmed V and J ends, which lost 0 bases and 4 bases, there was a span of 7 bases. The CDR3 is made up of 13 amino acids. Germline V lookup: CDR1 SGHRS, CDR2 YFSETQ. CDR3 sequence reads: CASSLAERYGYTF. CDR3 coding DNA: TGCGCCAGCAGCTTGGCAGAGCGCTATGGCTACACCTTC.